The 26 T cell receptor beta chains in this list originate from one sample, sequenced in a study of human T cells and chemical hapten exposure. Specified time point: patch test 1, 2 weeks after DPC sensitization. As for treatment: therapeutic diphenylcyclopropenone sensitization with weekly scalp DPC. TCRdb re-called the RACE reads with MiXCR, one entry per CDR3 protein. Of under 450,000 distinct CDR3 sequences in the sample, about 4.8% are singletons; the top ten hold 2% to 2.5%. Sequenced material: whole blood, taken in connection with sensitization to the hapten diphenylcyclopropenone (DPC). These receptor sequences come from a woman between 45 and 65 years old with alopecia areata. Some clones in this sample may be carry-over from other donors' samples.

V usage is TRBV6-1 and J usage is TRBJ2-7; tentative D call: TRBD1 (6 bases). Germline CDR1 is MNHNS and CDR2 is SASEGT. There are 18 residues in the CDR3. V was pared by 11 bases and J by 1 base, with 30 bases between. In DNA, the CDR3 is TGTGCCCGGCTTAGTAGGGACACAAATTCGAACGTTTCCTACGAGCAGTACTTC. It specifies CARLSRDTNSNVSYEQYF.

This clonotype was detected ten times or more. The chain couples TRBV7-8 to TRBJ1-1; 11 bases agree with TRBD1. J lost 1 base, V lost 2 bases, and 3 bases had no gene match. The CDR3 totals 16 residues. Germline values: CDR1 SGHVS, CDR2 FQNEAQ. In DNA form, the CDR3 reads TGTGCCAGCAGCTTAAGGGACAGGGGGGCGAACACTGAAGCTTTCTTT. Protein product: CASSLRDRGANTEAFF.

This clonotype was counted a few times. This chain links TRBV6-1 with TRBJ1-6, with TRBD1 identical over 7 bases. The V gene's germline CDR1 is MNHNS and CDR2 SASEGT. The V gene end was trimmed by 5 bases and the J gene end by 6 bases; junction bases not matched to a gene: 7. The CDR3 loop spans 15 amino acids. CDR3 in amino acids: CASSLRRQGNSPLHF. CDR3 in DNA: TGTGCCAGCAGTTTGAGGAGACAGGGTAATTCACCCCTCCACTTT.

The table lists this clonotype with many counts. The chain has TRBV7-9 and TRBJ2-3; no reliable D call. Germline CDR1 and CDR2: SEHNR and FQNEAQ (reference sequence). The V and J ends lost 5 bases and 0 bases respectively, with 15 bases between them. CDR3 size: 16 residues. Written as DNA, the CDR3 is TGTGCCAGCAGCGGTTCTGGCGGCGTCAGCACAGATACGCAGTATTTT. Its protein is CASSGSGGVSTDTQYF.

This clonotype was seen ten or more times. The chain combines TRBV14 with TRBJ1-1; the D gene is possibly TRBD1 (5 bases). Per the germline V gene, CDR1 is SGHDN and CDR2 is FVKESK. With 7 bases removed from V and 0 bases from J, the gap between germline ends came to 12 bases. The length of the CDR3 is 14 residues. The CDR3 nucleotides read TGTGCCAGCACTAATACAGGTATGAACACTGAAGCTTTCTTT. Protein product: CASTNTGMNTEAFF. Based on the CDR3 plus reference TRBV14 and TRBJ1-1, the full variable domain is EAGVTQFPSHSVIEKGQTVTLRCDPISGHDNLYWYRRVMGKEIKFLLHFVKESKQDESGMPNNRFLAERTGGTYSTLKVQPAELEDSGVYFCASTNTGMNTEAFFGQGTRLTVV.

This clonotype was seen many times. The chain couples TRBV5-6 to TRBJ2-5; D tentatively fits TRBD1 or TRBD2 (6 bases each). The CDR3 sequence is 13 residues long. The germline V gene encodes CDR1 SGHDT and CDR2 YYEEEE. V was pared by 6 bases and J by 4 bases, with 13 bases between. In DNA, the CDR3 is TGTGCCAGCACCGGGGGCAGGGCAGAGACCCAGTACTTC. Translating it yields CASTGGRAETQYF.

The table lists this clonotype with many counts. The V and J genes are TRBV12-3 or TRBV12-4 and TRBJ2-3; the D gene is possibly TRBD1 (5 bases). The CDR3 is 13 amino acids. Trimming left V 3 bases short and J 6 bases short, with 10 bases between. In nucleotides, the CDR3 is TGTGCCAGCAGTTTCAGGGCGCGGGATACGCAGTATTTT. Protein product: CASSFRARDTQYF.

The V gene is TRBV5-1, the J gene TRBJ1-6; no firm D call. CDR1 SGHRS and CDR2 YFSETQ come from the germline V gene. With 0 bases removed from V and 8 bases from J, the gap between germline ends came to 6 bases. The CDR3 loop spans 13 amino acids. CDR3 in DNA: TGCGCCAGCAGCTTGGCTGGCTATTCACCCCTCCACTTT. This sequence encodes CASSLAGYSPLHF.

This clonotype was counted ten times or more. The chain carries TRBV29-1 and TRBJ1-6, with 9 positions matching TRBD1. V was clipped by 4 bases and J by 5 bases; unmatched bases: 3. CDR3 length equals 14 residues. Germline lookup yields CDR1 SQVTM and CDR2 ANQGSEA. CDR3 sequence (DNA): TGCAGCGTTGGGGGACAGGGCGATAATTCACCCCTCCACTTT. The encoded protein is CSVGGQGDNSPLHF.

This clonotype has ten or more counts. This sequence joins TRBV29-1 and TRBJ2-1; 8 bases are shared with TRBD2. The germline V gene encodes CDR1 SQVTM and CDR2 ANQGSEA. J gave up 1 base and V 0 bases, and 11 bases lay outside the gene matches. There are 18 residues in the CDR3. The CDR3 loop reads CSVEDSVIAGMSYNEQFF. CDR3 in DNA: TGCAGCGTTGAAGACTCGGTAATAGCGGGAATGTCCTACAATGAGCAGTTCTTC.

At least ten counts were recorded for this clonotype. The chain recombines TRBV20-1 with TRBJ2-5; 7 bases fit TRBD2. J lost 5 bases, V lost 0 bases, and 9 bases had no gene match. The CDR3 length is 15 residues. The germline CDR1 and CDR2 sequences are DFQATT and SNEGSKA (reference sequence). The CDR3 bases are TGCAGTGCTAGAGATAGGCGGGAGCCGGGGGAGACCCAGTACTTC. Translated, it gives CSARDRREPGETQYF.

This clonotype has ten or more counts. The chain employs TRBV6-6 and TRBJ1-3; D uncertain. This CDR3 is 14 amino acids long. The V end was cut by 8 bases, the J end by 4 bases, with 15 bases between. The germline V gene has CDR1 MNHNY and CDR2 SVGAGI (reference sequence). CDR3 protein: CASVAVAWGNTIYF. DNA of the CDR3: TGTGCCAGCGTGGCAGTGGCTTGGGGAAACACCATATATTTT.

A few counts support this clonotype. This chain joins TRBV6-2 or TRBV6-3 and TRBJ1-2; D is unclear. This CDR3 contains 13 residues. Trimming left V 11 bases short and J 0 bases short, with 13 bases between. Germline CDR1 and CDR2: MNHEY and SVGEGT. As DNA, the CDR3 is TGTGCCTGCTTGACCACAGCTAACTATGGCTACACCTTC. It translates to CACLTTANYGYTF.

There are many counts of this clonotype. CDR3 amino acids: CASSQQTPGTGPYEQYF. CDR3 nucleotides: TGTGCCAGCAGCCAGCAGACCCCCGGGACAGGGCCCTACGAGCAGTACTTC. The gene calls are TRBV14 and TRBJ2-7; 9 bases are a match to TRBD1. The length of the CDR3 is 17 residues. CDR1 and CDR2 from the germline V gene are SGHDN and FVKESK. J gave up 2 bases and V 3 bases, and 11 bases lay outside the gene matches.

This clonotype has a handful of counts. This sequence joins TRBV6-4 and TRBJ2-2, with a tentative D call TRBD2 (6 bases). V lost 5 bases and J 4 bases, leaving 17 bases between the germline ends. The CDR3 extends over 16 amino acids. CDR1 MRHNA and CDR2 SNTAGT come from the germline V gene. The CDR3 nucleotides are TGTGCCAGCAGTAAACGGGAGTTCAGTGGCACCGGGGAGCTGTTTTTT. As protein: CASSKREFSGTGELFF.

The rearrangement joins TRBV2 to TRBJ2-1, with TRBD1 matching over 8 bases. CDR1 is SNHLY and CDR2 is FYNNEI in the germline V gene. The CDR3 spans 12 residues. Germline trimming cut 11 bases from V and 7 bases from J; bases unmatched to any gene: 7. The CDR3 loop is CALRGLDNEQFF. The CDR3 DNA reads as TGTGCCCTCAGGGGGCTGGATAATGAGCAGTTCTTC.

The chain couples TRBV20-1 to TRBJ1-4, with a weak D call TRBD1 (6 bases). Trimming removed 6 bases at V and 7 bases at J, with 12 bases between. Per the germline V gene, CDR1 is DFQATT and CDR2 is SNEGSKA (reference sequence). The CDR3 is 12 amino acids. In DNA form, the CDR3 reads TGCAGTGCCAGGGACATTGGTGAAAAACTGTTTTTT. Its protein product is CSARDIGEKLFF.

In its sample, this clonotype was seen many times. This rearrangement joins TRBV6-2 or TRBV6-3 to TRBJ1-5; 9 bases match TRBD1. CDR1 is MNHEY, CDR2 SVGEGT, per germline. CDR3 length: 14 residues. V was pared by 7 bases and J by 6 bases, with 7 bases of the junction left unmatched. The CDR3 region is CASTMGQGGQPQHF. DNA for the CDR3: TGTGCCAGCACTATGGGACAGGGCGGTCAGCCCCAGCATTTT.

This clonotype was recorded many times. The J gene is TRBJ1-5, the V gene TRBV20-1; D remains unclear. From germline, CDR1 is DFQATT and CDR2 SNEGSKA (reference sequence). Trimming cost V 3 bases and J 0 bases, with 9 bases left between them. The CDR3 is made up of 14 amino acids. CDR3 DNA: TGCAGTGCTAGGAACCCATATAGCAATCAGCCCCAGCATTTT. This sequence encodes CSARNPYSNQPQHF.

This clonotype was observed at least ten times. This rearrangement joins TRBV20-1 to TRBJ2-3, with unresolved D. The CDR3 loop spans 11 amino acids. Germline assignment: CDR1 DFQATT and CDR2 SNEGSKA (reference sequence). Trimming left V 8 bases short and J 2 bases short, with 8 bases between. In DNA form, the CDR3 reads TGCAGTAATCGTGCCACAGATACGCAGTATTTT. This codes for CSNRATDTQYF.

The gene calls are TRBV2 and TRBJ1-2; no firm D call. The CDR3 is 11 amino acids. Looked up from germline, CDR1 is SNHLY and CDR2 is FYNNEI. With 2 bases removed from V and 4 bases from J, the gap between germline ends came to 2 bases. The CDR3 region has the DNA TGTGCCAGCAGTGAAACCTATGGCTACACCTTC. Its translation: CASSETYGYTF.

This clonotype was seen only a few times. The chain carries TRBV6-6 and TRBJ1-5, with D unclear. Germline values: CDR1 MNHNY, CDR2 SVGAGI (reference sequence). The V end lost 6 bases, the J end lost 0 bases, and 6 bases lay between the germline ends. The CDR3 covers 13 residues. CDR3 protein: CASRDLSNQPQHF. The CDR3 nucleotides read TGTGCCAGCAGGGACCTTAGCAATCAGCCCCAGCATTTT.

This clonotype was detected many times. V and J are TRBV6-5 and TRBJ1-1, with D unclear. The CDR3 extends over 13 amino acids. V was shortened by 6 bases and J by 4 bases, with 12 bases between the two germline ends. The germline gives CDR1 MNHEY, CDR2 SVGAGI. CDR3 in DNA: TGTGCCAGCAGCGTACGCAGTGGCACTGAAGCTTTCTTT. It encodes CASSVRSGTEAFF.

This clonotype came up many times. The chain recombines TRBV9 with TRBJ2-2; 12 positions agree with TRBD2. CDR3 size: 17 residues. CDR1 and CDR2 (germline): SGDLS, YYNGEE. The J segment lost 0 bases and the V segment lost 3 bases, leaving 3 bases of the junction unmatched. This chain's CDR3 is CASSATSGGPNTGELFF. The CDR3 DNA reads as TGTGCCAGCAGCGCGACTAGCGGGGGCCCGAACACCGGGGAGCTGTTTTTT.

A note on this clonotype: A much larger clone sits a single nucleotide away, making a read error possible. The chain joins TRBV20-1 to TRBJ2-5; tentatively, D is TRBD2 (6 bases). Trimming stripped 4 bases from V and 7 bases from J, with 13 bases between. CDR3 length: 12 amino acids. From germline, CDR1 is DFQATT and CDR2 SNEGSKA (reference sequence). The CDR3 region is CSAKTGGVTQYF. The CDR3 DNA is TGCAGTGCTAAGACCGGCGGGGTGACCCAGTACTTC.

This clonotype was recorded a few times. The chain combines TRBV15 with TRBJ2-5; a weak D match, TRBD1 (5 bases). V was shortened by 2 bases and J by 2 bases, with 6 bases between the two germline ends. The CDR3 runs 13 residues. The germline CDR1 and CDR2 sequences are LNHNV and YYDKDF (reference sequence). The CDR3 nucleotides are TGTGCCACCAGCAGAAACAGGCAAGAGACCCAGTACTTC. It encodes CATSRNRQETQYF.